The clone carrying this T cell receptor (beta chain) was detected ten times or more. These data are taken from a study of T cells in Graves' hyperthyroidism and ophthalmopathy. Study at large: Prior to any treatment, at the point of initial diagnosis, peripheral blood was collected.

Patients aged 18 to 65 had newly diagnosed hyperthyroidism that had lasted under 2 months. Patients with uncontrolled infections, other autoimmune diseases, pregnancy or lactation were excluded. Germline V gene data show CDR1 as SGHTA and CDR2 as FQGNSA. The V end was cut by 7 bases, the J end by 8 bases, with 15 bases between. The CDR3 length is 13 residues. The investigators amplified TCR beta CDR3 regions from RNA transcripts. HTBI primers drove first-round RT-PCR of the TCR CDR3. Using its own MiXCR run on the multiplex PCR reads, TCRdb lists one record per CDR3 protein. The sample holds more than 300,000 distinct CDR3 sequences, 17% seen once.

The sequence came from a woman aged 25 to 39 with Graves' hyperthyroidism that later progressed to Graves' ophthalmopathy. Material for sequencing was blood. The chain uses TRBV7-2 and TRBJ2-1; tentatively, D is TRBD1 or TRBD2 (5 bases each). The CDR3 bases are TGTGCCAGCACCCCTGGGGGTCGCGATGAGCAGTTCTTC. This gives the protein CASTPGGRDEQFF.